What follows are 2 T cell receptor beta chains derived from one specimen sequenced in a study of shared clonotypes between healthy human individuals (dated by TCRdb to 2019 to 2021). Library preparation was by the immunoSEQ multiplex PCR assay. In its TCRdb copy, this immuneACCESS table keeps in-frame sequences only and misses some clones. Where compared with another copy, unresolved V genes explain less than half of these, and the others have no known cause. Present in this sample are more than 2 million clones, approximately 94% of which were seen just once. The top ten constitute 0.1% to 0.15% of the sample. Sequenced input: naive CD4+ T cells sorted from blood. In light of the paper, this sample's cell subset or site label describes: CD45RA+ positively selected. The receptors here all came from a man aged 18 to 35 in good health.

The chain employs TRBV2 and TRBJ2-3; D is possibly TRBD2 (5 bases). Germline values: CDR1 SNHLY, CDR2 FYNNEI. Trimming removed 5 bases from V and 1 base from J, with 7 bases in between. The CDR3 has 13 amino acids. The CDR3 sequence: CASSRRGTDTQYF. The CDR3 nucleotides are TGTGCCAGCAGTCGGCGGGGCACAGATACGCAGTATTTT.

The J gene is TRBJ2-1, the V gene TRBV30, with D possibly being TRBD2 (5 bases). V lost 5 bases, J lost 10 bases, and 21 bases lay in between. This CDR3 spans 14 amino acids. Per germline, CDR1 GTSNPN and CDR2 SVGIG (reference sequence). The CDR3 nucleotides are TGTGCCTGGGGGAGATTACCACAGCAAATCGAGCAGTTCTTC. It translates to CAWGRLPQQIEQFF.